The entry below describes one TCR beta chain. This sample is part of a study of blood T cell repertoires in COVID-19. As for the study in general: Spain, Italy and the United States supplied samples that represented acute and convalescent COVID-19.

Under the authors' procedure: Estimation of nucleated cell counts was performed using reference gene primer amplification. The protocol was immunoSEQ multiplex PCR, while the TCRdb copy is restricted to in-frame clones and leaves out a portion. The V and J calls and clone size are taken from that table; D and trimming were inferred from the DNA. Here the sample spans about 220,000 clones, 80% being singletons. This CDR3 spans 15 amino acids. After removal of 3 bases from V and 4 bases from J, the junction contained 6 bases not matched to a gene. CDR1 is LGHNA, CDR2 YSLEER, per germline. This TCR derives from a human donor in a cohort sampled during active COVID-19. Sequencing was carried out using peripheral blood. V gene TRBV4-3 combines with J gene TRBJ1-2; 9 nucleotides match TRBD1. In DNA form, the CDR3 reads TGCGCCAGCAGCCAGGGGACAGGGAATACCTATGGCTACACCTTC. Its translation: CASSQGTGNTYGYTF.